The T cell receptor beta chain under discussion was sequenced for a study of T-cell memory formation after mild COVID-19. On the study more broadly: Clusters of TCRs were largely donor specific.

The germline gives CDR1 MNHEY, CDR2 SVGAGI. J lost 5 bases, V lost 5 bases, and 11 bases had no gene match. The CDR3 is 15 residues long. TCRdb re-analysed the 5' RACE reads in MiXCR, keeping a single row per CDR3 protein. The repertoire holds 300,000 to 400,000 distinct CDR3 sequences, with 15% to 20% as singletons. The TCR was taken from a man younger than 35 who had mild COVID-19 (a few samples of this study predate the infection). Cell type and time point are not known. The chain carries TRBV6-5 and TRBJ1-2; 7 nucleotides line up with TRBD1. The sample was PBMCs or a T cell subset sorted from them (not recorded which). The CDR3 region is CASSPTGDSPYGYTF. Here the CDR3 DNA reads TGTGCCAGCAGTCCCACAGGGGACTCCCCTTATGGCTACACCTTC.